These 13 T cell receptor beta chains originate from one sample sequenced in a study of T cell repertoires in cytomegalovirus infection. TCRdb fed the reads into MiXCR, producing one record per CDR3 protein. The repertoire consists of roughly 760,000 distinct CDR3 sequences, with 35% occurring once and the leading ten covering more than 2.5%. Sequences were obtained from PBMCs. These receptors came from a human donor in good health (CMV status not recorded). Some clones in this sample may be carry-over from other donors' samples.

The chain recombines TRBV5-1 with TRBJ1-2; D is uncertain. Trimming shortened V by 2 bases and J by 0 bases, and 5 bases separated the two germline ends. In germline, CDR1 is SGHRS, CDR2 YFSETQ. The CDR3 has 13 amino acids. CDR3 protein: CASSFAANYGYTF. The CDR3 DNA is TGCGCCAGCAGCTTCGCCGCTAACTATGGCTACACCTTC.

This chain uses TRBV27 with TRBJ2-7; perhaps D is TRBD1 or TRBD2 (5 bases each). Between the trimmed V and J ends, which lost 5 bases and 3 bases, there was a span of 17 bases. CDR1 MNHEY and CDR2 SMNVEV come from the germline V gene (reference sequence). The CDR3 has 15 amino acids. Here the CDR3 reads CASSRESGRLYEQYF. The CDR3 DNA is TGTGCCAGCAGTCGAGAATCGGGACGGCTCTACGAGCAGTACTTC.

This clonotype appeared a few times. The rearrangement uses TRBV19 and TRBJ1-2; a weak D match, TRBD1 (6 bases). Deletions cut 7 bases from V and 4 bases from J, with 13 bases between. Germline V lookup: CDR1 LNHDA, CDR2 SQIVND (reference sequence). The CDR3 is 13 residues long. The CDR3 here is CASTQTGSYGYTF. In DNA form, the CDR3 reads TGTGCCAGTACCCAGACAGGATCCTATGGCTACACCTTC.

The V and J genes are TRBV5-3 and TRBJ1-2; no definite D call. TRBV5-3 counts as an open reading frame of uncertain function. The V gene lost 8 bases and the J gene lost 5 bases, with 10 bases spanning the gap. The CDR3 is 11 residues long. CDR3 bases: TGTGCCAGCAGTCAATCTTATGGCTACACCTTC. Translating gives CASSQSYGYTF.

The genes are TRBV12-3 or TRBV12-4 and TRBJ2-1; TRBD1 agrees at 8 bases. After removal of 6 bases from V and 1 base from J, the junction contained 2 bases not matched to a gene. This CDR3 contains 14 residues. The CDR3 loop reads CASRRQGSYNEQFF. CDR3 DNA: TGTGCCAGCAGGCGACAGGGGTCCTACAATGAGCAGTTCTTC.

This clonotype was seen only a few times. This sequence joins TRBV23-1 and TRBJ2-1, with 7 bases that match TRBD1. TRBV23-1 is known as an ORF, though its function is uncertain. The trim removed 2 bases at V and 8 bases at J, leaving 9 bases unmatched. The CDR3 length is 15 residues. CDR3 DNA sequence: TGCGCCAGCAGTCAAACTGTCCCGACAGGGTATGAGCAGTTCTTC. Protein sequence: CASSQTVPTGYEQFF.

This chain joins TRBV20-1 and TRBJ2-3; D remains ambiguous. The CDR3 sequence is 13 residues long. V lost 6 bases and J lost 4, with 14 bases in between. From germline, CDR1 is DFQATT and CDR2 SNEGSKA (reference sequence). CDR3 sequence reads: CSARSISADTQYF. CDR3 DNA: TGCAGTGCGCGTTCGATTTCCGCAGATACGCAGTATTTT.

The V gene is TRBV27, the J gene TRBJ2-5; D is uncertain. V lost 5 bases to trimming and J lost 4 bases, with 11 bases between them. Per the germline V gene, CDR1 is MNHEY and CDR2 is SMNVEV (reference sequence). This CDR3 has 13 amino acids. CDR3 DNA: TGTGCCAGCAGTCACCTTGGTGGAGAGACCCAGTACTTC. This gives the protein CASSHLGGETQYF.

Concerning this clonotype: Compared with germline, one end of the junction differs, possibly owing to a read error. V usage is TRBV28 and J usage is TRBJ2-1; D might be TRBD1 or TRBD2, each matching 5 bases. The CDR3 extends over 15 amino acids. Germline V gene lookup returns CDR1 MDHEN and CDR2 SYDVKM. CDR3 protein: CASRAGARRDNEQFF. The CDR3 DNA follows: TGTGCAAGCAGGGCCGGGGCCCGTCGCGACAATGAGCAGTTCTTC.

The gene calls are TRBV6-6 and TRBJ1-2; no clear D gene. Germline loops: CDR1 MNHNY, CDR2 SVGAGI (reference sequence). V lost 7 bases to trimming and J lost 6 bases, with 15 bases between them. This CDR3 is 13 amino acids long. DNA for the CDR3: TGTGCCAGCAAAGCCTCCGCTCGGGATGGCTACACCTTC. As protein: CASKASARDGYTF.

J is TRBJ1-5 and V is TRBV10-2, with D unclear. V lost 6 bases and J 0 bases, leaving 12 bases between the germline ends. CDR3 length: 15 residues. Germline V gives CDR1 WSHSY, CDR2 SAAADI. CDR3 in amino acids: CASRAGLYSNQPQHF. CDR3 bases: TGCGCCAGCAGAGCAGGACTCTATAGCAATCAGCCCCAGCATTTT.

The rearrangement links TRBV7-9 to TRBJ2-1, with 9 bases identical to TRBD1. The germline V gene encodes CDR1 SEHNR and CDR2 FQNEAQ (reference sequence). The junction had 5 bases not matched to a gene; V was cut back by 8 bases and J by 0 bases. This CDR3 has 15 residues. Written as DNA, the CDR3 is TGTGCCAGCCCCGGACAGGGGAGCTCCTACAATGAGCAGTTCTTC. This gives the protein CASPGQGSSYNEQFF.

A few counts support this clonotype. This chain links TRBV4-2 with TRBJ1-1; possible D gene TRBD1, 5 bases. The V and J ends lost 0 bases and 4 bases respectively, with 12 bases between them. The CDR3 extends over 15 amino acids. CDR1 is LGHNA and CDR2 is YNFKEQ in the germline V gene. CDR3 nucleotide sequence: TGTGCCAGCAGCCAAGAGGGGGGGGTCGGCACTGAAGCTTTCTTT. Translated, it gives CASSQEGGVGTEAFF.